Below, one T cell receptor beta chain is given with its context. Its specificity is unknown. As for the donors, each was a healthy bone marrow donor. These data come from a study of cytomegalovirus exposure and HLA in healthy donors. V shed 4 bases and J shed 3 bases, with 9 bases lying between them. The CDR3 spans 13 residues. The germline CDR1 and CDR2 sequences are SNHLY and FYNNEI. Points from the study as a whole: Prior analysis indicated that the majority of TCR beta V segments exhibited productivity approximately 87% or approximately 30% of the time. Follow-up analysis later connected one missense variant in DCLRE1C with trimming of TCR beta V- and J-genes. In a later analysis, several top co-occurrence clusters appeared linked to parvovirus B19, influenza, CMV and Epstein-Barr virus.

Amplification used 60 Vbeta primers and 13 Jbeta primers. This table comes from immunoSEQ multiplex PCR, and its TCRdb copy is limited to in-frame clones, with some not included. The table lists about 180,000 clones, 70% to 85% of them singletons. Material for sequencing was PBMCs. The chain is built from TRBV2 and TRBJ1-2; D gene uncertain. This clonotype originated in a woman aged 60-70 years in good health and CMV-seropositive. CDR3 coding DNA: TGTGCCAGCAGTGCAGGTGTTGACTATGGCTACACCTTC. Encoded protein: CASSAGVDYGYTF.